The 32 T cell receptor beta chains presented below share a single source sample, sequenced in a study of OX40 agonist ivuxolimab in advanced cancers. TCRdb's copy holds only in-frame clones and misses some; the assay was immunoSEQ multiplex PCR. The sample has under 55,000 clones; roughly 82% are singletons. The sequences come from CD4+ or CD8+ T cells sorted from blood, collected in a trial of the OX40 agonist ivuxolimab. The receptors were gathered from an adult with an advanced solid tumor such as melanoma, head and neck, liver or kidney cancer.

This clone was picked up one time. The V call is TRBV30, the J call TRBJ2-2, with D unclear. V was trimmed by 5 bases and J by 7 bases, leaving 11 bases between them. This CDR3 is 12 amino acids long. Germline V CDR1 and CDR2: GTSNPN, SVGIG (reference sequence). The CDR3 bases are TGTGCCTGGGGTGGGCCAGGCGGGGAGCTGTTTTTT. It specifies CAWGGPGGELFF.

J is TRBJ2-1 and V is TRBV4-1, with D unresolved. The CDR3 loop spans 14 amino acids. Trimming stripped 4 bases from V and 8 bases from J, with 15 bases between. The germline V gene has CDR1 MGHRA and CDR2 YSYEKL. DNA of the CDR3: TGCGCCAGCAGCCTCCGCTCCGCTAGGCATGAGCAGTTCTTC. Amino acid sequence: CASSLRSARHEQFF.

The J gene is TRBJ2-5, the V gene TRBV9; TRBD2 matches at 8 bases. The DNA end favors TRBJ2-7, so the J call may be wrong. CDR3 length equals 15 residues. The germline gives CDR1 SGDLS, CDR2 YYNGEE. The CDR3 bases are TGTGCCAGCAGTGCGGGGGGTTCGAGCTCCTACGAGCAGTACTTC. Translating it yields CASSAGGSSSYEQYF.

This chain uses TRBV28 with TRBJ1-1, with D unclear. Germline CDR1 MDHEN, CDR2 SYDVKM. This CDR3 region has 14 residues. Trimming pared 7 bases from V and 0 bases from J, leaving 12 bases between. The CDR3 loop reads CASKPPGMNTEAFF. The CDR3 DNA reads TGTGCCAGCAAGCCCCCCGGGATGAACACTGAAGCTTTCTTT.

This sequence joins TRBV19 and TRBJ2-7; D is possibly TRBD1 or TRBD2 (5 bases each). This CDR3 has 15 residues. The V end lost 3 bases, the J end lost 3 bases, and 15 bases lay between the germline ends. The germline CDR1 and CDR2 sequences are LNHDA and SQIVND (reference sequence). This CDR3 reads CASSIGTPPNYEQYF. CDR3 nucleotide sequence: TGTGCCAGTAGTATTGGGACCCCCCCCAACTACGAGCAGTACTTC.

The rearrangement joins TRBV13 to TRBJ2-7, with TRBD1 as a possible D gene (6 bases). The CDR3 runs 14 residues. Germline V gives CDR1 PRHDT, CDR2 FYEKMQ (reference sequence). V shed 0 bases and J shed 3 bases, with 9 bases lying between them. The CDR3 coding sequence is TGTGCCAGCAGCTTAGGTACAGGGAACTACGAGCAGTACTTC. This sequence encodes CASSLGTGNYEQYF.

CDR3 in DNA: TGTGCCACCAGCAGATGGGGAAGAGTTCGAACAGGGAGGTTAAGGGAAAACACTGAAGCTTTCTTT. This translates into CATSRWGRVRTGRLRENTEAFF. This chain uses TRBV15 with TRBJ1-1; tentative D call: TRBD1 (6 bases). This CDR3 contains 22 residues. Trimming took off 2 bases at V and 2 bases at J, with 33 bases between the two ends. Germline-derived CDR1 and CDR2 are LNHNV and YYDKDF (reference sequence).

V usage is TRBV9 and J usage is TRBJ1-4, with 9 bases lining up with TRBD1. Germline trimming cut 3 bases from V and 10 bases from J; bases unmatched to any gene: 7. This CDR3 contains 14 residues. Germline lookup yields CDR1 SGDLS and CDR2 YYNGEE. CDR3 DNA sequence: TGTGCCAGCAGCGGGGACAGGGCGTCGGGAAAACTGTTTTTT. Amino acid sequence: CASSGDRASGKLFF. The full variable domain, its missing parts supplied by reference TRBV9 and TRBJ1-4, is DSGVTQTPKHLITATGQRVTLRCSPRSGDLSVYWYQQSLDQGLQFLIQYYNGEERAKGNILERFSAQQFPDLHSELNLSSLELGDSALYFCASSGDRASGKLFFGSGTQLSVL.

The chain has TRBV19 and TRBJ2-3; D is unresolved. The CDR3 loop spans 15 amino acids. Looked up from germline, CDR1 is LNHDA and CDR2 is SQIVND (reference sequence). V gave up 8 bases and J gave up 0 bases, with 15 bases separating them. In nucleotides, the CDR3 is TGTGCCAGTGCCCTAGGAGCGACTAGCACAGATACGCAGTATTTT. As protein: CASALGATSTDTQYF.

This sequence joins TRBV29-1 and TRBJ2-7, with 8 bases identical to TRBD1. The CDR3 consists of 13 residues. After removal of 5 bases from V and 2 bases from J, the junction contained 5 bases not matched to a gene. Per germline, CDR1 SQVTM and CDR2 ANQGSEA. The CDR3 here is CSVRTGTAYEQYF. The CDR3 DNA reads TGCAGCGTTCGGACAGGGACGGCCTACGAGCAGTACTTC.

This clone was picked up one time. The chain couples TRBV5-6 to TRBJ2-5, with a weak D call TRBD1 (5 bases). V was cut by 3 bases and J by 0 bases, with 15 bases left in between. Germline V gene data show CDR1 as SGHDT and CDR2 as YYEEEE. The CDR3 loop spans 16 amino acids. The DNA for the CDR3 is TGTGCCAGCAGCTCACCCTCGACAGCGTACCAAGAGACCCAGTACTTC. Amino acids: CASSSPSTAYQETQYF.

This rearrangement joins TRBV28 to TRBJ1-5; D is undetermined. CDR1 is MDHEN and CDR2 is SYDVKM in the germline V gene. The CDR3 covers 14 residues. The germline V and J ends were trimmed by 7 bases and 2 bases, with 12 bases remaining between them. The CDR3 DNA reads TGTGCCAGCAAGAACAGCGACGGCAATCAGCCCCAGCATTTT. Translation gives CASKNSDGNQPQHF. The entire variable domain, with the rest obtained from reference TRBV28 and TRBJ1-5, is as follows: DVKVTQSSRYLVKRTGEKVFLECVQDMDHENMFWYRQDPGLGLRLIYFSYDVKMKEKGDIPEGYSVSREKKERFSLILESASTNQTSMYLCASKNSDGNQPQHFGDGTRLSIL.

The rearrangement links TRBV2 to TRBJ2-4; tentatively, D is TRBD1 or TRBD2 (6 bases each). The V gene's germline CDR1 is SNHLY and CDR2 FYNNEI. Trimming cost V 6 bases and J 1 base, with 10 bases left between them. The CDR3 covers 14 residues. In DNA form, the CDR3 reads TGTGCCAGCAGCCCGGGGGCCGCCAAAAACATTCAGTACTTC. The encoded protein is CASSPGAAKNIQYF.

The V call is TRBV11-3, the J call TRBJ2-3; D unresolved. CDR1 is SGHNT, CDR2 YENEEA, per germline. This CDR3 is 16 amino acids long. The germline V and J ends were trimmed by 2 bases and 6 bases, with 18 bases remaining between them. For the CDR3, the DNA is TGTGCCAGCAGCTTATACCGGCCCACCCAGGCGGATACGCAGTATTTT. This translates into CASSLYRPTQADTQYF.

This chain connects TRBV7-2 to TRBJ1-2, with TRBD1 as a possible D gene (5 bases). V lost 4 bases, J lost 4 bases, and 13 bases lay in between. From germline, CDR1 is SGHTA and CDR2 FQGNSA. CDR3 length: 14 amino acids. CDR3 sequence reads: CASSYFREGYGYTF. CDR3 in DNA: TGTGCCAGCAGCTATTTCAGGGAGGGCTATGGCTACACCTTC. Variable domain in full (rest from reference TRBV7-2 and TRBJ1-2): GAGVSQSPSNKVTEKGKDVELRCDPISGHTALYWYRQSLGQGLEFLIYFQGNSAPDKSGLPSDRFSAERTGGSVSTLTIQRTQQEDSAVYLCASSYFREGYGYTFGSGTRLTVV.

This clone was counted a single time. The chain carries TRBV11-2 and TRBJ2-2, with D perhaps matching TRBD1 or TRBD2 (6 bases each). CDR1 is SGHAT, CDR2 FQNNGV, per germline. The CDR3 loop spans 16 amino acids. V was shortened by 2 bases and J by 5 bases, with 15 bases between the two germline ends. The DNA for the CDR3 is TGTGCCAGCAGCTTAAGGGGGACCGGAGGGACCGGGGAGCTGTTTTTT. Encoded protein: CASSLRGTGGTGELFF. Together with reference TRBV11-2 and TRBJ2-2, the CDR3 gives the full variable domain: EAGVAQSPRYKIIEKRQSVAFWCNPISGHATLYWYQQILGQGPKLLIQFQNNGVVDDSQLPKDRFSAERLKGVDSTLKIQPAKLEDSAVYLCASSLRGTGGTGELFFGEGSRLTVL.

The V gene is TRBV10-3, the J gene TRBJ1-1; D unclear. This CDR3 has 15 residues. Germline V gene sequence: CDR1 ENHRY, CDR2 SYGVKD. Trimming cost V 0 bases and J 0 bases, with 8 bases left between them. The CDR3 loop reads CAISESPGMNTEAFF. DNA for the CDR3: TGTGCCATCAGTGAGTCCCCCGGGATGAACACTGAAGCTTTCTTT.

This clone rates as medium-sized. The chain uses TRBV27 and TRBJ2-7; 9 nucleotides match TRBD1. Trimming cost V 5 bases and J 2 bases; bases outside gene matches: 10. The germline V gene has CDR1 MNHEY and CDR2 SMNVEV (reference sequence). The CDR3 extends over 16 amino acids. This chain's CDR3 is CASSQTPGTGTYEQYF. The DNA of the CDR3 is TGTGCCAGCAGTCAAACCCCCGGGACAGGGACCTACGAGCAGTACTTC.

This chain connects TRBV7-6 to TRBJ2-5; D might be TRBD2 (7 bases). The V gene lost 0 bases and the J gene lost 7 bases, with 15 bases spanning the gap. The germline CDR1 and CDR2 sequences are SGHVS and FNYEAQ. The CDR3 extends over 15 amino acids. The CDR3 loop reads CASSLARGGGTTQYF. The CDR3 DNA is TGTGCCAGCAGCTTAGCGAGGGGAGGGGGGACGACCCAGTACTTC.

This chain connects TRBV6-1 to TRBJ2-7; D ambiguous. Deletions cut 5 bases from V and 6 bases from J, with 11 bases between. The CDR3 spans 12 residues. Per germline, CDR1 MNHNS and CDR2 SASEGT. CDR3 DNA: TGTGCCAGCAGTTTAGGGCCGGGCGAGCAGTACTTC. Translating gives CASSLGPGEQYF.

In nucleotides, the CDR3 is TGTGCCATATCCGGGGGATTCAGCACAGATACGCAGTATTTT. This sequence encodes CAISGGFSTDTQYF. V gene TRBV5-4 combines with J gene TRBJ2-3; D is perhaps TRBD2 (6 bases). There are 14 residues in the CDR3. The germline gives CDR1 SGHNT, CDR2 YYREEE (reference sequence). V lost 9 bases and J 0 bases, leaving 14 bases between the germline ends.

This clone has just a few counts. The chain combines TRBV5-1 with TRBJ2-7; 9 nucleotides match TRBD1. The CDR3 sequence is 14 residues long. Germline V lookup: CDR1 SGHRS, CDR2 YFSETQ. V lost 3 bases and J lost 1; bases outside the gene matches: 2. DNA of the CDR3: TGCGCCAGCAGCTCGACAGGGGGTTCCTACGAGCAGTACTTC. Translation gives CASSSTGGSYEQYF.

Only one count was recorded for this clone. This sequence joins TRBV21-1 and TRBJ1-2. TRBV21-1 is recorded as a pseudogene. The CDR3 has 15 amino acids. The CDR3 sequence is CASSKVFTGVGGYTF. The DNA for the CDR3 is TGTGCCAGCAGCAAAGTATTTACGGGGGTCGGTGGCTACACCTTC.

The V and J genes are TRBV7-7 and TRBJ2-7; D is perhaps TRBD1 or TRBD2 (6 bases each). This CDR3 has 19 residues. Trimming stripped 7 bases from V and 4 bases from J, with 32 bases between. The V gene's germline CDR1 is SSHAT and CDR2 FNYEAQ (reference sequence). This chain's CDR3 is CASTGSDGKGGRGPYEQYF. The CDR3 DNA reads TGTGCCAGCACAGGTAGCGACGGGAAGGGCGGTCGGGGGCCGTACGAGCAGTACTTC.

Worth noting for this clone: The same CDR3 also results from other DNA sequences found in this sample. The chain joins TRBV5-4 to TRBJ2-7; D is ambiguous. Trimming cost V 3 bases and J 3 bases, with 4 bases left between them. Germline V gives CDR1 SGHNT, CDR2 YYREEE (reference sequence). The CDR3 covers 11 residues. The CDR3 DNA sequence: TGTGCCAGCAGCTCCCTCTACGAGCAGTACTTC. Protein sequence: CASSSLYEQYF.

The chain is built from TRBV11-2 and TRBJ2-7; D may be TRBD1 (5 bases). CDR3 length equals 14 residues. Germline V gene lookup returns CDR1 SGHAT and CDR2 FQNNGV. V was trimmed by 2 bases and J by 3 bases, leaving 11 bases between them. CDR3 nucleotides: TGTGCCAGCAGCTTAACTGTAGACAGCTACGAGCAGTACTTC. Encoded protein: CASSLTVDSYEQYF.

Details on this clone: This specimen includes other DNA sequences encoding the same CDR3. This chain links TRBV5-4 with TRBJ2-3; D is perhaps TRBD1 (6 bases). This CDR3 is built from 16 residues. Trimming took 4 bases from V and 3 from J, leaving 18 bases between them. In germline, CDR1 is SGHNT, CDR2 YYREEE (reference sequence). The CDR3 sequence: CASSPGDNPITDTQYF. The CDR3 region has the DNA TGTGCCAGCAGCCCCGGGGACAATCCAATAACAGATACGCAGTATTTT. The variable domain in full, with the rest retrieved from reference TRBV5-4 and TRBJ2-3, is ETGVTQSPTHLIKTRGQQVTLRCSSQSGHNTVSWYQQALGQGPQFIFQYYREEENGRGNFPPRFSGLQFPNYSSELNVNALELDDSALYLCASSPGDNPITDTQYFGPGTRLTVL.

The V call is TRBV4-2, the J call TRBJ2-3, with TRBD2 identical over 14 bases. V dropped 10 bases and J dropped 3; count of bases not matched to a gene: 12. This CDR3 is built from 17 residues. CDR1 is LGHNA and CDR2 is YNFKEQ in the germline V gene. This CDR3 is CATGGTSGSVGTDTQYF. In DNA form, the CDR3 reads TGTGCCACCGGGGGGACTAGCGGGAGTGTGGGGACAGATACGCAGTATTTT.

The chain has TRBV2 and TRBJ2-3; D is unresolved. Looked up from germline, CDR1 is SNHLY and CDR2 is FYNNEI. With 10 bases removed from V and 4 bases from J, the gap between germline ends came to 18 bases. This CDR3 spans 14 amino acids. CDR3 sequence (DNA): TGTGCCAACGGTGAGGTTCCAGGAGCAGATACGCAGTATTTT. It yields the protein CANGEVPGADTQYF.

The chain uses TRBV28 and TRBJ2-3; weak D call: TRBD1 (5 bases). CDR3 length: 14 residues. V lost 5 bases to trimming and J lost 11 bases, with 20 bases between them. Germline-derived CDR1 and CDR2 are MDHEN and SYDVKM. CDR3 sequence (DNA): TGTGCCAGCAGTAGCAGGGATAGGGGCCTGAGGCAGTATTTT. The encoded protein is CASSSRDRGLRQYF.

V gene TRBV9 combines with J gene TRBJ2-1; D call uncertain. CDR3 length equals 14 residues. Per germline, CDR1 SGDLS and CDR2 YYNGEE. Trimming removed 3 bases from V and 1 base from J, with 8 bases in between. The CDR3 DNA is TGTGCCAGCAGCGCCGGTGTGTCCTACAATGAGCAGTTCTTC. It specifies CASSAGVSYNEQFF.

V and J are TRBV6-6 and TRBJ2-1, with D possibly matching TRBD1 (6 bases). Germline CDR1 reads MNHNY; CDR2 reads SVGAGI (reference sequence). V gave up 0 bases and J gave up 8 bases, with 11 bases separating them. The CDR3 extends over 14 amino acids. Written as DNA, the CDR3 is TGTGCCAGCAGTTACTCGAGGGGGTACGATGAGCAGTTCTTC. It translates to CASSYSRGYDEQFF.